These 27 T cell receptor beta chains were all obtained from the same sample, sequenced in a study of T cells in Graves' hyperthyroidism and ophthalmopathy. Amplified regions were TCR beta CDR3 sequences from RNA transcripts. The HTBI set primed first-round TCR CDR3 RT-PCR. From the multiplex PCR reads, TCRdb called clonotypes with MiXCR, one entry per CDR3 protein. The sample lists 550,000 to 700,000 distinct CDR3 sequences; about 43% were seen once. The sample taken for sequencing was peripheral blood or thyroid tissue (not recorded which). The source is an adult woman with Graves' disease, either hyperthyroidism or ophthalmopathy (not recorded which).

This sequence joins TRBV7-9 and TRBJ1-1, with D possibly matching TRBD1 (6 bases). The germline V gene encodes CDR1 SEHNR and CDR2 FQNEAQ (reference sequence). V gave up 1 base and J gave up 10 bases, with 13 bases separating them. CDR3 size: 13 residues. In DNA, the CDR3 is TGTGCCAGCAGCTTAGGAGCCACAGGGACAGCTTTCTTT. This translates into CASSLGATGTAFF.

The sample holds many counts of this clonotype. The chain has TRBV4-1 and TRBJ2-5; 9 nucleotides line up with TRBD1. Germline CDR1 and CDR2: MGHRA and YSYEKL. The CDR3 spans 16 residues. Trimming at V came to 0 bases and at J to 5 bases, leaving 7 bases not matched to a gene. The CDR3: CASSQEGTGFGETQYF. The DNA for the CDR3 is TGCGCCAGCAGCCAAGAAGGGACAGGGTTTGGGGAGACCCAGTACTTC.

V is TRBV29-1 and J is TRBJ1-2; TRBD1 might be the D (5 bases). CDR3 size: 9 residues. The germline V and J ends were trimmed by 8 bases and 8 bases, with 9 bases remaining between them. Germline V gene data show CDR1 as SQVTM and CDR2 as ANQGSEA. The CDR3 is CSSGFGYTF. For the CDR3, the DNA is TGCAGCTCAGGGTTCGGCTACACCTTC.

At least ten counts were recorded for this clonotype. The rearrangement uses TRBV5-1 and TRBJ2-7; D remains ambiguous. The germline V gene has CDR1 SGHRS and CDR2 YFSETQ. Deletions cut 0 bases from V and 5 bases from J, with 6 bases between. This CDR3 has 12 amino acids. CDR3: CASSLDGNEQYF. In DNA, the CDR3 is TGCGCCAGCAGCTTGGATGGAAACGAGCAGTACTTC.

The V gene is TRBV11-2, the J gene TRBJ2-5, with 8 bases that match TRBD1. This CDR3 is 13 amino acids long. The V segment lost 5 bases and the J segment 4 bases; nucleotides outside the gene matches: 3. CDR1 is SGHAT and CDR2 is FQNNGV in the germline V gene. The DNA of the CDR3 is TGTGCCAGCAGCCCGACAGGGGCAGAGACCCAGTACTTC. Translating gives CASSPTGAETQYF.

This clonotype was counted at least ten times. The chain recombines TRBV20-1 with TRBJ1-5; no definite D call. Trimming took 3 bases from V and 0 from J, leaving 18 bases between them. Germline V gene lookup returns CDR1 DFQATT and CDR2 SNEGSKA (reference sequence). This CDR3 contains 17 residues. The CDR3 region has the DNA TGCAGTGCTAGCCGGGCCTCCTTGTCACATAGCAATCAGCCCCAGCATTTT. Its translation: CSASRASLSHSNQPQHF.

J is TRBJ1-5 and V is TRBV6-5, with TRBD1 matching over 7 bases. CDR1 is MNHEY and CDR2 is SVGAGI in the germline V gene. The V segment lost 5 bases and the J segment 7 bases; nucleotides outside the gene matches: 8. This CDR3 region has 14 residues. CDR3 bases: TGTGCCAGCAGTGACCAGGGACAGAGACAGCCCCAGCATTTT. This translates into CASSDQGQRQPQHF.

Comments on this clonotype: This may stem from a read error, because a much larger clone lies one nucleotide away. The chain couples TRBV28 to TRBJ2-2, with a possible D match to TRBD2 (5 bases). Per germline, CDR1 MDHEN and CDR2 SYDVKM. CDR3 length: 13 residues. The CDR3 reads CASTSFGAGEPFF. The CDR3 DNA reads TGTGCCAGCACGTCCTTTGGAGCCGGGGAGCCGTTTTTT.

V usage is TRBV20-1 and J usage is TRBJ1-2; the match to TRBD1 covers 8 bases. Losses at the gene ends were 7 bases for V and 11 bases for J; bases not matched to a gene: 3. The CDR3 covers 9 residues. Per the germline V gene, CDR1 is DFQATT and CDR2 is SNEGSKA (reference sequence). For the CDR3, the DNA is TGCAGTGGTAACAGGGGGTACACCTTC. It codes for CSGNRGYTF.

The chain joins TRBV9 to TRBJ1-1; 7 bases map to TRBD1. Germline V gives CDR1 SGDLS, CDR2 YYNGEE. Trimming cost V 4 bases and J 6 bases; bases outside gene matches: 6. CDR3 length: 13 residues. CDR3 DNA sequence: TGTGCCAGCAGCCTAGACAGGGCCCCTGAAGCTTTCTTT. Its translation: CASSLDRAPEAFF.

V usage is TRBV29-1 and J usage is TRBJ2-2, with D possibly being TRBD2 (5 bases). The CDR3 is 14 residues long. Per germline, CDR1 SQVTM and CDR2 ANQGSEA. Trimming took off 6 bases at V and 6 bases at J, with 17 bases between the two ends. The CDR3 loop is CSVNLEGVPGELFF. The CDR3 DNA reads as TGCAGCGTCAACCTCGAGGGTGTCCCCGGGGAGCTGTTTTTT.

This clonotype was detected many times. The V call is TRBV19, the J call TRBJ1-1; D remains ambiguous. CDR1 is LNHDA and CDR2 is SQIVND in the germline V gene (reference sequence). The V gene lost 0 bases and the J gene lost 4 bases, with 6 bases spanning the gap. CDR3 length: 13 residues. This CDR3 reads CASSIDGGTEAFF. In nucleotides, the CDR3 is TGTGCCAGTAGTATAGATGGTGGCACTGAAGCTTTCTTT.

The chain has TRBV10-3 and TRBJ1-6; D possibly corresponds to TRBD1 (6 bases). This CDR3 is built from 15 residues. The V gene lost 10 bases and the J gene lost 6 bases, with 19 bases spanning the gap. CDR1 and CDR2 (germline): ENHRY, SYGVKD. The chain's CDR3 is CASSPRGQPNSPLHF. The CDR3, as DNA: TGTGCCAGCAGCCCGAGGGGACAACCTAATTCACCCCTCCACTTT.

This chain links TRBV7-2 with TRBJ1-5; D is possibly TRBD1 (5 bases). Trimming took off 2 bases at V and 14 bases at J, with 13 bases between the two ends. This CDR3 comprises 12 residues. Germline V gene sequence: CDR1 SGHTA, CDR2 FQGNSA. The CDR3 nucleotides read TGTGCCAGCAGCTTACGGGCAGGGAGCGAGCATTTT. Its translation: CASSLRAGSEHF.

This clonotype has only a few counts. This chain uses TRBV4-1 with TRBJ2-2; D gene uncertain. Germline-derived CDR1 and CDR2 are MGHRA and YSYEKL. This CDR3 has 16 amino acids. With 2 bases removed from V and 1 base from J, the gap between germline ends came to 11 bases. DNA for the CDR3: TGCGCCAGCAGCCAACGGCTAGTAGGGAACACCGGGGAGCTGTTTTTT. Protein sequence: CASSQRLVGNTGELFF.

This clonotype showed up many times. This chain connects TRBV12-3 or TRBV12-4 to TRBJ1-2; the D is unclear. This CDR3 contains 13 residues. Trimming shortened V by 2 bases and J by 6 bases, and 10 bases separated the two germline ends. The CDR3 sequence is CASSLPSLNGYTF. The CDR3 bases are TGTGCCAGCAGTTTACCGTCTCTAAATGGCTACACCTTC.

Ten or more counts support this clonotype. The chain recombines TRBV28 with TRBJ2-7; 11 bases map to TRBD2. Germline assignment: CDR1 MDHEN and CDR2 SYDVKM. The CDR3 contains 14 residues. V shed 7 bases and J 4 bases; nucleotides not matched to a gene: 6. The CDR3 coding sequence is TGTGCCAGCAATCTAGCGGGAGGTGGTTACGAGCAGTACTTC. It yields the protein CASNLAGGGYEQYF.

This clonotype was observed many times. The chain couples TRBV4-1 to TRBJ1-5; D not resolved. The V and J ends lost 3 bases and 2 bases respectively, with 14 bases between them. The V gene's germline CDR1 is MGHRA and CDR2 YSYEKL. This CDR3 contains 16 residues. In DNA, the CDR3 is TGCGCCAGCAGCCATGAAGGCCTGAAAGGCAATCAGCCCCAGCATTTT. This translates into CASSHEGLKGNQPQHF.

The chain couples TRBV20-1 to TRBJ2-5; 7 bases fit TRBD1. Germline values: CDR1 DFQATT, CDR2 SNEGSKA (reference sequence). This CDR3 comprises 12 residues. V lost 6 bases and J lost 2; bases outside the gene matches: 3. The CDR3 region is CSALGQQETQYF. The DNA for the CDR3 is TGCAGTGCCCTGGGACAGCAAGAGACCCAGTACTTC.

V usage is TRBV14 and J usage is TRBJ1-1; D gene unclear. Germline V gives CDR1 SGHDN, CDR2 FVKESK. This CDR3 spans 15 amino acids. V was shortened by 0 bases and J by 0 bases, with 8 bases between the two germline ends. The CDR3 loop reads CASSQDWRMNTEAFF. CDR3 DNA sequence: TGTGCCAGCAGCCAAGATTGGCGGATGAACACTGAAGCTTTCTTT.

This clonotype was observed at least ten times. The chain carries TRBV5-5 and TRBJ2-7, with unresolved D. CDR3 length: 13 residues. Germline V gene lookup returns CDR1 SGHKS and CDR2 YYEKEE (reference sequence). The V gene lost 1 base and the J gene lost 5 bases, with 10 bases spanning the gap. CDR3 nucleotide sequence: TGTGCCAGCAGCTTGCTTGGAGCAGACGAGCAGTACTTC. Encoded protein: CASSLLGADEQYF.

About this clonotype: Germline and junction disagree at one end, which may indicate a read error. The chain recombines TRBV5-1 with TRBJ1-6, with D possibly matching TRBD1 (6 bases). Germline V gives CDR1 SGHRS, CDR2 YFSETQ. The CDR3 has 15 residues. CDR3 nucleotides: TGTGCCAGCAGCCTCTCGGACAGCCTTAATTCACCCCTCCACTTT. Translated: CASSLSDSLNSPLHF.

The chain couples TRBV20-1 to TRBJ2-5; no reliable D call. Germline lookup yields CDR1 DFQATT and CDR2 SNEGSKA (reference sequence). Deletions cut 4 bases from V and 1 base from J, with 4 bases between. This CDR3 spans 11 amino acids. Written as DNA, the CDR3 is TGCAGTGCTAAGGGCCAAGAGACCCAGTACTTC. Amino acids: CSAKGQETQYF.

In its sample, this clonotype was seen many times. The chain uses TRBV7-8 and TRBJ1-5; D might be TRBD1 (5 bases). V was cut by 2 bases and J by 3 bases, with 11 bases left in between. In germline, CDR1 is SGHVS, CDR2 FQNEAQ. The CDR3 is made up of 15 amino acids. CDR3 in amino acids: CASSLYWGDNQPQHF. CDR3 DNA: TGTGCCAGCAGCTTATATTGGGGGGACAATCAGCCCCAGCATTTT.

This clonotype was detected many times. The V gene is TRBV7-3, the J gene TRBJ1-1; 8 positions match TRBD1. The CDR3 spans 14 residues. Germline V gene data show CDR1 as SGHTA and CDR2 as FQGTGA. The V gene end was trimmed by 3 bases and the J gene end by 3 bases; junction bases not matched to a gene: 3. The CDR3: CASSFQGADTEAFF. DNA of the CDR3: TGTGCCAGCAGCTTCCAGGGGGCCGACACTGAAGCTTTCTTT.

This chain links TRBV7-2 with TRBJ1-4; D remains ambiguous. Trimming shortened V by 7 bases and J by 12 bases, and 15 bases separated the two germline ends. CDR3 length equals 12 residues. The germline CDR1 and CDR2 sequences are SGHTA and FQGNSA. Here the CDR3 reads CASNILGGELFF. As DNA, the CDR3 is TGTGCCAGCAACATCCTGGGAGGTGAACTGTTTTTT. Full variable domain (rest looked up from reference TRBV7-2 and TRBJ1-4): GAGVSQSPSNKVTEKGKDVELRCDPISGHTALYWYRQSLGQGLEFLIYFQGNSAPDKSGLPSDRFSAERTGGSVSTLTIQRTQQEDSAVYLCASNILGGELFFGSGTQLSVL.

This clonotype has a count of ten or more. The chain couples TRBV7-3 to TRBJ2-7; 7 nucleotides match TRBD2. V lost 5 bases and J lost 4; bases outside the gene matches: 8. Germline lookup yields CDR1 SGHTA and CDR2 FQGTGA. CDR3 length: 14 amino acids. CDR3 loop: CASSPDGAGYEQYF. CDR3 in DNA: TGTGCCAGCAGCCCCGACGGAGCGGGATACGAGCAGTACTTC.